These T cell receptor beta chains were read from a single sample in a study of OX40 agonist ivuxolimab in advanced cancers. Using immunoSEQ multiplex PCR, the repertoire was profiled, and TCRdb retains in-frame clones only, with some absent. The sample holds fewer than 100,000 clones, roughly nine tenths seen once. The sequencing used CD4+ or CD8+ T cells sorted from blood, collected in a trial of the OX40 agonist ivuxolimab. The receptors derive from an adult with an advanced solid tumor such as melanoma, head and neck, liver or kidney cancer. CDR3s include the opening cysteine and the closing phenylalanine or tryptophan. Fields, in order: J gene, clone size, D gene, V gene, CDR3 length, CDR3 DNA, CDR3 protein. A D gene is named only where the DNA matches it firmly. Clone size is shown for a subset of rows, as once, few, many or a class of expanded clone.

>TRBJ2-5|few|TRBD2|TRBV4-1|16
TGCGCCAGCAGCCAAGGAAATAGCGGGAGTCAGGAGACCCAGTACTTC
CASSQGNSGSQETQYF
>TRBJ1-6|NA|TRBD1|TRBV11-3|16
TGTGCCAGCAGCTGGCGCCGTGGACAGGGGGCCTCACCCCTCCACTTT
CASSWRRGQGASPLHF
>TRBJ2-1|NA|TRBD2|TRBV7-9|19
TGTGCCAGCAGCTCCCACGGGGGAGGGAGTCTCGTCTCCTACAATGAGCAGTTCTTC
CASSSHGGGSLVSYNEQFF
>TRBJ1-1|NA|TRBD1|TRBV7-2|18
TGTGCCAGCAGTTTCGACCAGGGGGCTTATTCGATGGACACTGAAGCTTTCTTT
CASSFDQGAYSMDTEAFF
>TRBJ2-3|NA|TRBD2|TRBV7-9|16
TGTGCCAGCAGCTCCCGGACTAGCGGTCACACAGATACGCAGTATTTT
CASSSRTSGHTDTQYF
>TRBJ2-1|NA|NA|TRBV11-2|14
TGTGCCAGCAGCTTAGATCTTCGTTACAATGAGCAGTTCTTC
CASSLDLRYNEQFF
>TRBJ2-2|NA|NA|TRBV2|12
TGTGCCAGCAGGGAGAACACCGGGGAGCTGTTTTTT
CASRENTGELFF
>TRBJ2-5|NA|NA|TRBV4-3|15
TGCGCCAGCAGCCAAGGGCTGGGGTACCAAGAGACCCAGTACTTC
CASSQGLGYQETQYF
>TRBJ2-3|NA|NA|TRBV9|16
TGTGCCAGCAGCGCCCCTAAGCCGGGGGGCACAGATACGCAGTATTTT
CASSAPKPGGTDTQYF
>TRBJ1-2|NA|NA|TRBV10-3|14
TGTGCCATCAGTGAGGGGGGAGCTAACTATGGCTACACCTTC
CAISEGGANYGYTF
>TRBJ1-2|NA|NA|TRBV19|12
TGTGCCAGTAGTAACGGGCCTTATGGCTACACCTTC
CASSNGPYGYTF
>TRBJ2-1|NA|NA|TRBV6-4|14
TGTGCCAGCAGTGACTCAGGGGGGTACAATGAGCAGTTCTTC
CASSDSGGYNEQFF
>TRBJ1-5|NA|NA|TRBV27|13
TGTGCCAGCAGTTTAGAAGGGCCTCAGCCCCAGCATTTT
CASSLEGPQPQHF
>TRBJ1-4|NA|NA|TRBV29-1|13
TGCAGCGTTGCGCGACCGCCTAATGAAAAACTGTTTTTT
CSVARPPNEKLFF
>TRBJ2-2|NA|NA|TRBV9|14
TGTGCCAGCAGCGTAGTGGTAACCTCCGGGGAGCTGTTTTTT
CASSVVVTSGELFF
>TRBJ2-1|NA|NA|TRBV9|14
TGTGCCAGCAGCGCCAGCTCGGCAGGCTTGCGTAAGTTCTTC
CASSASSAGLRKFF
>TRBJ1-4|NA|NA|TRBV28|13
TGTGCCAGCAGTTCGGGGTCTAATGAAAAACTGTTTTTT
CASSSGSNEKLFF